This T cell receptor (beta chain) was recorded in a study of blood T cell repertoires in COVID-19. CDR3 length: 15 amino acids. Germline V CDR1 and CDR2: SGHDN, FVKESK. The V segment lost 2 bases and the J segment 1 base; nucleotides outside the gene matches: 4. Generated by immunoSEQ multiplex PCR, the TCRdb table keeps only in-frame clones and is missing some. The table records hundreds of thousands of clones, roughly 90% of them present only once. Sequenced input: PBMCs or T cells enriched from blood (not recorded which). The rearrangement links TRBV14 to TRBJ2-7; 8 bases align to TRBD2. This sequence originates from a woman under 30 with acute COVID-19. The CDR3 coding sequence is TGTGCCAGCAGCCAACTGACTAGCGAGTCCTACGAGCAGTACTTC. This translates into CASSQLTSESYEQYF.